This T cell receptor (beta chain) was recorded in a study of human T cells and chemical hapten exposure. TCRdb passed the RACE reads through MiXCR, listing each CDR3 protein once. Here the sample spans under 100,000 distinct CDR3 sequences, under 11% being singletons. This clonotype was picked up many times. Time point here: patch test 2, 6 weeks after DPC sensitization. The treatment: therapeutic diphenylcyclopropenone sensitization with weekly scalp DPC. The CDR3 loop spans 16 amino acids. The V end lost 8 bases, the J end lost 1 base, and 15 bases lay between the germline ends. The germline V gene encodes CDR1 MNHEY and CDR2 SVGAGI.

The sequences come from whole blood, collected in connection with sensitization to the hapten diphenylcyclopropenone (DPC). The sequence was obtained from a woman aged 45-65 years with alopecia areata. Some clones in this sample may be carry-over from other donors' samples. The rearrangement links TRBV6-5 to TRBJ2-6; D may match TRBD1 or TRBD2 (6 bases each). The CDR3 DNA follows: TGTGCCAGCCACACCGTAGGGGGGTCTGGGGCCAACGTCCTGACTTTC. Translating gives CASHTVGGSGANVLTF.